A single sample gave rise to the 19 T cell receptor beta chains below, sequenced in a study of breast tumors, draining lymph nodes, adjacent tissues. In TCRdb, the multiplex PCR reads were re-called with MiXCR into one record per CDR3 protein. The profile covers fewer than 300,000 distinct CDR3 sequences, with 32% appearing a single time and just over 1.4% taken by the ten largest. Axillary draining lymph nodes of breast cancer patients supplied the node samples. Input material: axillary lymph node tissue. The receptors were gathered from a female donor with breast cancer. Some clones in this sample may be carry-over from other donors' samples.

Many counts were recorded for this clonotype. The rearrangement uses TRBV20-1 and TRBJ2-1; 9 positions agree with TRBD2. CDR1 is DFQATT, CDR2 SNEGSKA, per germline (reference sequence). The J segment lost 8 bases and the V segment lost 3 bases, leaving 8 bases of the junction unmatched. CDR3 length: 14 residues. The CDR3 region has the DNA TGCAGTGCTAGGGTGGCGGGAGGGCCCCATGAGCAGTTCTTC. It specifies CSARVAGGPHEQFF.

This clonotype was seen ten or more times. The chain couples TRBV24-1 to TRBJ2-1, with unresolved D. Trimming took off 0 bases at V and 10 bases at J, with 9 bases between the two ends. The CDR3 length is 13 residues. Germline V gene sequence: CDR1 KGHDR, CDR2 SFDVKD. The CDR3 coding sequence is TGTGCCACCAGTGATTTGGCCCGCAAGGAGCAGTTCTTC. It codes for CATSDLARKEQFF.

The CDR3 nucleotides are TGTGCCAGCTCCCGGACTTCCTCGATTCTAATACCTGAGCAGTTCTTC. Its translation is CASSRTSSILIPEQFF. The chain couples TRBV18 to TRBJ2-1; a weak D match, TRBD2 (5 bases). This CDR3 has 16 amino acids. CDR1 and CDR2 (germline): KGHSH, LQKENI. The V end was cut by 6 bases, the J end by 9 bases, with 24 bases between.

This clonotype showed up many times. The chain is built from TRBV11-3 and TRBJ1-4; D is uncertain. The CDR3 runs to 12 residues. Trimming removed 5 bases from V and 8 bases from J, with 9 bases in between. Per germline, CDR1 SGHNT and CDR2 YENEEA. The CDR3 region has the DNA TGTGCCAGCAGCGCCAGGCCCGAAAAACTGTTTTTT. Protein product: CASSARPEKLFF.

This clonotype was seen many times. The CDR3 protein is CASSYGGRGLNEQFF. CDR3 DNA sequence: TGCGCCAGCAGCTACGGGGGGCGCGGGCTCAATGAGCAGTTCTTC. V is TRBV5-1 and J is TRBJ2-1; D is perhaps TRBD2 (7 bases). The CDR3 runs 15 residues. Germline V lookup: CDR1 SGHRS, CDR2 YFSETQ. V dropped 3 bases and J dropped 6 bases, with 16 bases sitting between them.

This clonotype occurred many times. V gene TRBV11-2 combines with J gene TRBJ1-6, with D maybe TRBD1 (6 bases). V lost 4 bases to trimming and J lost 5 bases, with 9 bases between them. Germline lookup yields CDR1 SGHAT and CDR2 FQNNGV. The CDR3 runs to 14 residues. The CDR3 spells CASSSYRDNSPLHF. The CDR3 DNA reads TGTGCCAGCAGCTCCTACAGGGATAATTCACCCCTCCACTTT.

This clonotype was detected many times. The rearrangement joins TRBV15 to TRBJ2-1; 9 bases agree with TRBD2. Germline lookup yields CDR1 LNHNV and CDR2 YYDKDF (reference sequence). The CDR3 has 15 residues. V shed 0 bases, J shed 10 bases, and the junction held 7 bases outside the gene matches. The CDR3, as DNA: TGTGCCACCAGCAGAGATGTGACTAGCGGCAGGGAGCAGTTCTTC. Translating gives CATSRDVTSGREQFF.

The table lists this clonotype with many counts. The rearrangement links TRBV20-1 to TRBJ2-7; 12 bases fit TRBD2. Trimming at V came to 1 base and at J to 0 bases, leaving 4 bases not matched to a gene. Germline assignment: CDR1 DFQATT and CDR2 SNEGSKA (reference sequence). The CDR3 sequence is 16 residues long. The CDR3, as DNA: TGCAGTGCTAGAGGACTAGCGGGAGTCAGCTCCTACGAGCAGTACTTC. Translation: CSARGLAGVSSYEQYF.

This clonotype was seen many times. CDR3 residues: CASSLKPPGELFF. In DNA, the CDR3 is TGTGCCAGCAGCTTAAAGCCTCCCGGGGAGCTGTTTTTT. The chain joins TRBV7-9 to TRBJ2-2; D not resolved. This CDR3 contains 13 residues. V was cut by 2 bases and J by 6 bases, with 7 bases left in between. Germline V lookup: CDR1 SEHNR, CDR2 FQNEAQ (reference sequence).

The table lists this clonotype with a few counts. This sequence joins TRBV12-3 or TRBV12-4 and TRBJ2-2, with a possible D match to TRBD1 (6 bases). The CDR3 contains 17 residues. V was cut by 2 bases and J by 4 bases, with 17 bases left in between. The CDR3 bases are TGTGCCAGCAGTTTACGAGGAACAGGGCCCGCCACCGGGGAGCTGTTTTTT. Its translation is CASSLRGTGPATGELFF.

This clonotype was observed at least ten times. The V and J genes are TRBV20-1 and TRBJ1-5; 9 nucleotides agree with TRBD1. The ends lost 6 bases at V and 8 bases at J; junction bases unmatched: 14. There are 15 residues in the CDR3. CDR1 DFQATT and CDR2 SNEGSKA come from the germline V gene (reference sequence). The DNA of the CDR3 is TGCAGTGCCAAAGAACTACAGGGGGCGGCAGAGCCCCAGCATTTT. It is translated as CSAKELQGAAEPQHF.

This clonotype has a handful of counts. The chain is built from TRBV20-1 and TRBJ2-1; TRBD2 aligns across 16 bases. CDR1 and CDR2 (germline): DFQATT, SNEGSKA (reference sequence). The junction had 11 bases not matched to a gene; V was cut back by 6 bases and J by 9 bases. The CDR3 extends over 16 amino acids. The CDR3 sequence: CSAAGTSGRGMSEQFF. CDR3 bases: TGCAGTGCCGCCGGGACTAGCGGGAGGGGGATGTCTGAGCAGTTCTTC.

This clonotype was observed many times. The chain recombines TRBV10-3 with TRBJ2-7, with D possibly TRBD2 on 6 matching bases. Per germline, CDR1 ENHRY and CDR2 SYGVKD. This CDR3 is built from 15 residues. V was shortened by 10 bases and J by 2 bases, with 21 bases between the two germline ends. CDR3 sequence: CATKGLRESPYEQYF. Written as DNA, the CDR3 is TGTGCCACCAAAGGGCTACGGGAGAGCCCCTACGAGCAGTACTTC.

About this clonotype itself: At one end, the junction sequence differs from germline, possibly due to a read error. The rearrangement uses TRBV12-3 or TRBV12-4 and TRBJ2-7; D gene unclear. The CDR3 totals 13 residues. The DNA for the CDR3 is TGTGCCATCAGTCAAGAGCATCCCTACGAGCAGTACTTC. Amino acids: CAISQEHPYEQYF.

In this sample, this clonotype turned up many times. This chain links TRBV30 with TRBJ2-7; 7 bases line up with TRBD1. After removal of 2 bases from V and 3 bases from J, the junction contained 1 base not matched to a gene. CDR1 and CDR2 (germline): GTSNPN, SVGIG (reference sequence). This CDR3 spans 12 amino acids. The CDR3 coding sequence is TGTGCCTGGAGTCGGGACAGCTACGAGCAGTACTTC. Residues: CAWSRDSYEQYF.

Many counts were recorded for this clonotype. The J gene is TRBJ2-3, the V gene TRBV20-1; possibly TRBD2 for D (5 bases). With 6 bases removed from V and 3 bases from J, the gap between germline ends came to 16 bases. CDR3 size: 14 residues. Germline V gives CDR1 DFQATT, CDR2 SNEGSKA (reference sequence). The CDR3: CSAKGEGVTDTQYF. DNA of the CDR3: TGCAGTGCCAAGGGTGAGGGAGTAACAGATACGCAGTATTTT.

This clonotype was seen at least ten times. This chain links TRBV20-1 with TRBJ1-6, with 9 bases matching TRBD1. Germline CDR1 is DFQATT and CDR2 is SNEGSKA (reference sequence). V lost 6 bases and J lost 10; bases outside the gene matches: 16. The CDR3 has 16 residues. CDR3 in DNA: TGCAGTGCGATTCCCGGGACAGGGACGCCTTGGTCACCCCTCCACTTT. Translation: CSAIPGTGTPWSPLHF.

About this clonotype itself: Lacking the conserved final phenylalanine or tryptophan, this CDR3 likely reflects a read error. The chain employs TRBV2 and TRBJ1-2; D perhaps matches TRBD1 (6 bases). The CDR3 sequence is 15 residues long. In germline, CDR1 is SNHLY, CDR2 FYNNEI. The chain's CDR3 is CASSGTAALNCGYTL. CDR3 DNA: TGTGCCAGCAGTGGGACAGCAGCTTTAAACTGTGGCTACACCCTC.

This clonotype was found many times. The genes are TRBV28 and TRBJ1-5; 8 bases align to TRBD1. V lost 4 bases and J lost 2; bases outside the gene matches: 4. The CDR3 runs to 15 residues. Germline V gives CDR1 MDHEN, CDR2 SYDVKM. CDR3: CASSSTGQGNQPQHF. The CDR3 DNA sequence: TGTGCCAGCAGTTCAACGGGACAGGGCAATCAGCCCCAGCATTTT. Variable domain in full (rest from reference TRBV28 and TRBJ1-5): DVKVTQSSRYLVKRTGEKVFLECVQDMDHENMFWYRQDPGLGLRLIYFSYDVKMKEKGDIPEGYSVSREKKERFSLILESASTNQTSMYLCASSSTGQGNQPQHFGDGTRLSIL.